Below, 2 T cell receptor beta chains from the same sample are listed, as sequenced in a study of cytomegalovirus exposure and HLA in healthy donors. Primers: 60 Vbeta forward and 13 Jbeta reverse. TCRdb's copy holds only in-frame clones and misses some; the assay was immunoSEQ multiplex PCR. Its clone listing holds just over 60,000 clones. Sequenced: PBMCs. The receptors originated from a man aged 30 to 45 in good health and CMV-seropositive.

The rearrangement links TRBV29-1 to TRBJ2-5; tentatively, D is TRBD2 (6 bases). Germline V gives CDR1 SQVTM, CDR2 ANQGSEA. Deletions cut 5 bases from V and 2 bases from J, with 9 bases between. The CDR3 totals 12 residues. The CDR3 sequence is CSVPRGQETQYF. In nucleotides, the CDR3 is TGCAGCGTTCCCCGGGGGCAAGAGACCCAGTACTTC.

The rearrangement joins TRBV4-1 to TRBJ1-6; tentative D call: TRBD1 (6 bases). CDR3 length: 13 amino acids. Germline CDR1 is MGHRA and CDR2 is YSYEKL. The ends were cut back, 6 bases at V and 5 bases at J, with 8 bases in the middle. The CDR3 nucleotides read TGCGCCAGCAGAAACAGGGATAATTCACCCCTCCACTTT. This sequence encodes CASRNRDNSPLHF.